This section outlines one T cell receptor beta chain sequence together with its context. Its antigen is currently unknown. Clones were read by immunoSEQ multiplex PCR, and TCRdb kept only the in-frame ones, dropping some. The profile covers about 100,000 clones, with roughly 93% appearing a single time and 1% to 1.5% taken by the ten largest. Germline CDR1 and CDR2: SGHTA and FQGNSA. This CDR3 contains 15 residues. Trimming took 5 bases from V and 0 from J, leaving 13 bases between them. The sample originates from a study of siplizumab effects on memory and regulatory T cells. Study conclusions and caveats: Apparently more diverse than memory cells, naive T cells also seemed major alloresponse contributors. Few alloreactive clones mapped to unstimulated subsets. The suppressive capacity of proliferating Tregs from siplizumab cultures remained unconfirmed.

Specimen: non-Treg CD4+ T cells sorted from blood. This sequence originates from a human donor in good health. This rearrangement joins TRBV7-2 to TRBJ2-5; possibly TRBD2 for D (5 bases). The CDR3 DNA sequence: TGTGCCAGCAGCCCCCAGAGAGGGTACCAAGAGACCCAGTACTTC. Its translation is CASSPQRGYQETQYF.